This entry describes one T cell receptor (beta chain). After removal of 4 bases from V and 8 bases from J, the junction contained 9 bases not matched to a gene. Germline V gene lookup returns CDR1 MGHDK and CDR2 SYGVNS. The CDR3 runs to 15 residues. The data derive from a study of response to subunit inactivated influenza vaccine. One entry per CDR3 protein results from TCRdb running MiXCR on the RT-PCR reads. The table records about 500,000 distinct CDR3 sequences, approximately 16% of them present only once. The source material was CD4+ T cells sorted from PBMCs, sampled less than 30 months after vaccination. The sequence was collected from a man between 50 and 70 years old who received an inactivated influenza vaccine. The chain uses TRBV25-1 and TRBJ1-2, with 11 positions matching TRBD1. CDR3 DNA: TGTGCCAGCAGTGGACTGGGACAGGGGGGCGGAGGCTACACCTTC. It encodes CASSGLGQGGGGYTF.